This TCR beta chain was identified during a study of blood T cell repertoires in COVID-19. Study details: The United States, Italy and Spain were the sources of the acute and convalescent COVID-19 samples. T cells, B-cell-depleted T cells, or PBMCs provided the cDNA or gDNA that served as material.

Authors' data handling: The authors estimated nucleated cell counts from reference gene primer amplification. Libraries were prepared by immunoSEQ multiplex PCR; TCRdb keeps only in-frame clonotypes and omits some of them. That table is the source of V, J and clone size, and D and trimming were worked out from the DNA. This table has around 190,000 clones, approximately 84% appearing once. CDR1 LGHNA and CDR2 YSLEER come from the germline V gene. V was clipped by 3 bases and J by 5 bases, with 16 bases between them. The CDR3 is made up of 15 amino acids. The TCR originated in a woman of 80 years or more with acute or convalescent COVID-19. The rearrangement links TRBV4-3 to TRBJ1-1; perhaps TRBD1 as D (6 bases). The sequenced sample consisted of peripheral blood. The chain's CDR3 is CASSHTGLGWTEAFF. CDR3 sequence (DNA): TGCGCCAGCAGCCATACAGGGCTTGGCTGGACTGAAGCTTTCTTT.